These 9 T cell receptor beta chains were all obtained from the same sample, sequenced in a study of T cells in Graves' hyperthyroidism and ophthalmopathy. Regions amplified from RNA transcripts were the TCR beta CDR3 regions. The TCR CDR3 first-round RT-PCR relied on the HTBI primer set. TCRdb processed the multiplex PCR reads anew with MiXCR; each CDR3 protein has one entry. Of approximately 560,000 distinct CDR3 sequences detected, 15% to 18% appear once; the ten largest clones hold under 8%. The sequenced material came from blood. The receptor set was obtained from a woman younger than 45 with Graves' hyperthyroidism.

As concerns this clonotype: One base away lies a much larger clone, so this may be a sequencing read error. The chain combines TRBV5-1 with TRBJ2-2, with TRBD2 matching over 11 bases. Losses at the gene ends were 2 bases for V and 5 bases for J; bases not matched to a gene: 5. The germline V gene has CDR1 SGHRS and CDR2 YFSETQ. The CDR3 extends over 16 amino acids. The DNA for the CDR3 is TGCGCCAGCAGCTTCCAGACTAGCGGGGCTACCGGGGAGCTGTTTTTT. It is translated as CASSFQTSGATGELFF.

The gene calls are TRBV5-1 and TRBJ1-3; a weak D match, TRBD1 (5 bases). The V and J ends lost 6 bases and 0 bases respectively, with 16 bases between them. Germline CDR1 reads SGHRS; CDR2 reads YFSETQ. This CDR3 region has 16 residues. The CDR3 DNA reads as TGCGCCAGCACTTCCGGGACGGTGAGCTCTGGAAACACCATATATTTT. This codes for CASTSGTVSSGNTIYF.

This clonotype showed up just a few times. This chain joins TRBV7-2 and TRBJ1-5; no definite D call. Germline V gene lookup returns CDR1 SGHTA and CDR2 FQGNSA. The germline V and J ends were trimmed by 1 base and 4 bases, with 8 bases remaining between them. CDR3 length: 14 amino acids. The CDR3: CASSLGVQNQPQHF. The CDR3 DNA sequence: TGTGCCAGCAGCTTAGGGGTACAGAATCAGCCCCAGCATTTT. Using reference TRBV7-2 and TRBJ1-5 for the parts outside the CDR3, the full variable domain is GAGVSQSPSNKVTEKGKDVELRCDPISGHTALYWYRQSLGQGLEFLIYFQGNSAPDKSGLPSDRFSAERTGGSVSTLTIQRTQQEDSAVYLCASSLGVQNQPQHFGDGTRLSIL.

This clonotype occurred a few times. The chain uses TRBV28 and TRBJ1-5, with D tentatively TRBD1 (6 bases). This CDR3 has 17 residues. Germline CDR1 reads MDHEN; CDR2 reads SYDVKM. Trimming stripped 7 bases from V and 2 bases from J, with 21 bases between. The CDR3 DNA follows: TGTGCCAGCAACTCGGGGACAATAGGGTACCGCAATCAGCCCCAGCATTTT. It encodes CASNSGTIGYRNQPQHF.

This clonotype was detected many times. The chain employs TRBV30 and TRBJ1-1, with TRBD1 as a possible D gene (6 bases). This CDR3 comprises 15 residues. Germline V gene data show CDR1 as GTSNPN and CDR2 as SVGIG (reference sequence). V shed 3 bases and J shed 6 bases, with 20 bases lying between them. CDR3 sequence reads: CAWSRIRGRGAEAFF. Written as DNA, the CDR3 is TGTGCCTGGAGCCGCATACGGGGGCGAGGAGCTGAAGCTTTCTTT.

In this sample, this clonotype turned up many times. The V and J genes are TRBV30 and TRBJ1-2, with unresolved D. V lost 0 bases to trimming and J lost 5 bases, with 10 bases between them. CDR3 size: 13 residues. Germline CDR1 is GTSNPN and CDR2 is SVGIG (reference sequence). The CDR3 DNA sequence: TGTGCCTGGAGTGTGGGGAGGGATTATGGCTACACCTTC. Translated: CAWSVGRDYGYTF.

A few counts support this clonotype. The chain couples TRBV29-1 to TRBJ2-1; D remains unclear. The CDR3 is 10 residues long. Per germline, CDR1 SQVTM and CDR2 ANQGSEA. The V and J ends lost 0 bases and 8 bases respectively, with 2 bases between them. The chain's CDR3 is CSVEDDEQFF. Written as DNA, the CDR3 is TGCAGCGTTGAAGATGATGAGCAGTTCTTC.

This clonotype has a count of ten or more. CDR3 DNA: TGCGCCAGCAGCTTGGAAGGGGTCAATCAGCCCCAGCATTTT. It yields the protein CASSLEGVNQPQHF. The chain couples TRBV5-1 to TRBJ1-5; maybe TRBD1 (5 bases). This CDR3 is 14 amino acids long. Germline CDR1 and CDR2: SGHRS and YFSETQ. Between the trimmed V and J ends, which lost 0 bases and 3 bases, there was a span of 7 bases.

The chain recombines TRBV20-1 with TRBJ2-2; tentative D call: TRBD2 (5 bases). This CDR3 is built from 16 residues. V was cut by 1 base and J by 3 bases, with 15 bases left in between. Per the germline V gene, CDR1 is DFQATT and CDR2 is SNEGSKA (reference sequence). The CDR3 nucleotides read TGCAGTGCTAGAGCTGCTGCTAGCAGCGACACCGGGGAGCTGTTTTTT. Translated, it gives CSARAAASSDTGELFF.